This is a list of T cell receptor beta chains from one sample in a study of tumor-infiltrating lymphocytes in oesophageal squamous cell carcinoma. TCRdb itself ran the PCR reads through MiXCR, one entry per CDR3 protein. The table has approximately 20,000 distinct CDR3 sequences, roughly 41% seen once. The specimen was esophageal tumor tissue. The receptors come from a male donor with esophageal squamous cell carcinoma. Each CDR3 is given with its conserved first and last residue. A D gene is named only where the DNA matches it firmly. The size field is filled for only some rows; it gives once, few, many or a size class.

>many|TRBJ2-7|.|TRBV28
TGTGCCACCATAGCCACCTCATACGAGCAGTACTTC
CATIATSYEQYF
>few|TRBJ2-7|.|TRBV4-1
TGCGCCAGCAGCCAACTAACAAATAACCGCTACGAGCAGTACTTC
CASSQLTNNRYEQYF
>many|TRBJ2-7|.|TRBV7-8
TGTGCCAGCAGCTCTGGAGGGCCGTCCTCCTACGAGCAGTACTTC
CASSSGGPSSYEQYF
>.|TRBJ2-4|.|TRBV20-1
TGCAGTGCTAGTTTAACGGGCACAGCCAAAAACATTCAGTACTTC
CSASLTGTAKNIQYF
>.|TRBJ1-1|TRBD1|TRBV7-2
TGTGCCAGCAGCTTGCAGGGGGGGCACACCGGGGAGCTGTACTTC
CASSLQGGHTGELYF
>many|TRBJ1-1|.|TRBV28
TGTGCCAGCAGTTTTGCCGGGGTTGGCACTGAAGCTTTCTTT
CASSFAGVGTEAFF
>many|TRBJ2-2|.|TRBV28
TGTGCCAGCGGACCAACTCTATTGAACACCGGGGAGCTGTTTTTT
CASGPTLLNTGELFF
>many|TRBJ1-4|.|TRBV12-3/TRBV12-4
TGTGCCAGCAGTTTCGATGGGGAAAAACTGTTTTTT
CASSFDGEKLFF
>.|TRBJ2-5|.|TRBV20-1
TGCAGTGCTAGAGCTCAGGCGGGACCCAACTTCAATGAGCAGTACTTC
CSARAQAGPNFNEQYF
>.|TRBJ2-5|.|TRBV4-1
TGCGCCAGCAGCCAAGATCCGGCAGATCAAGAGACCCAGTACTTC
CASSQDPADQETQYF
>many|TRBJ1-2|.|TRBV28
TGTGCCAGCAGACGAGGGGGAGGTGGAACTAACTATGGCTACACCTTC
CASRRGGGGTNYGYTF
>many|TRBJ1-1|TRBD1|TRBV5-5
TGTGCCAGCAGCCAAACCAGGGGGCGACCTGAAGCTTTCTTT
CASSQTRGRPEAFF
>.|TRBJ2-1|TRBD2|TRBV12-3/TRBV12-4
TGTGCCAGCAGACCCGGGACTAGCGGTTCTTGGCAGTTCTTC
CASRPGTSGSWQFF
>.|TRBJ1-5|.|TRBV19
TGTGCCAGTAGTATAGTGGTTCAGGGGCAGCCCCAGCATTTT
CASSIVVQGQPQHF
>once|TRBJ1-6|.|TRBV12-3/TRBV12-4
TGTGCCAGCAGTCCCCCACACGGGAAGGATTCACCCCTCCACTTT
CASSPPHGKDSPLHF
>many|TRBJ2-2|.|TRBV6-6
TGTGCCAGCAGTTACTCCCCCGGGGAGCTGTTTTTT
CASSYSPGELFF
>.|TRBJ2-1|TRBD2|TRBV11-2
TGTGCCAGCAGCCCTTATAGCGGGGGGGCCGATAATGAGCAGTTCTTC
CASSPYSGGADNEQFF
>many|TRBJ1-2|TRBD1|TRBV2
TGTGCCAGCAGTACGCAAGGGACAGGAGCCTATGGCTACACCTTC
CASSTQGTGAYGYTF
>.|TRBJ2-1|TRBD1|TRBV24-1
TGTGCCACCAGTGATATGGGGACAGGGAACGACAATGAGCAGTTCTTC
CATSDMGTGNDNEQFF
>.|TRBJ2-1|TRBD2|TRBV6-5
TGTGCCAGCAGTGCAAGACTAGCGGGGGCGAACAATGAGCAGTTCTTC
CASSARLAGANNEQFF
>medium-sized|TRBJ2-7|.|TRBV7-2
TGTGCCAGCAGTCCAGGGGCACGTTCACCCCTCCACTTC
CASSPGARSPLHF
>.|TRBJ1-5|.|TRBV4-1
TGCGCCAGCAGCCAAGAACAGGTTGGGCAGCCCCAGCATTTT
CASSQEQVGQPQHF
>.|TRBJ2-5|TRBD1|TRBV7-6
TGTGCCAGCAGCTTAGACTTTCACAGGGGCACAGATACGCAGTACTTC
CASSLDFHRGTDTQYF
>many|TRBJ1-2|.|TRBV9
TGTGCCAGCAGCGTAGCCCCCGGGGGACGAACTAACTATGGCTACACCTTC
CASSVAPGGRTNYGYTF
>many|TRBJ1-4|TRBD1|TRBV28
TGTGCCAGCAGTTTAGACAGGGTGGCAACTAATGAAAAACTGTTTTTT
CASSLDRVATNEKLFF